This is a list of T cell receptor beta chains from one sample in a study of cytomegalovirus exposure and HLA in healthy donors. Method: immunoSEQ multiplex PCR; TCRdb's copy keeps in-frame clones and lacks some. The sample has over 150,000 clones, about 90% seen once. Material: PBMCs. The receptors here all came from a young woman in good health and CMV-seropositive. The CDR3 runs from the conserved cysteine through the conserved F or W. Fields, in order: clone size, CDR3 length, J gene, D gene, V gene, CDR3 DNA, CDR3 protein. The D gene is left open where the match is weak. Size values are once, few and many counts, or a class for expanded clones, and some rows have none.

>.|14|TRBJ2-2|.|TRBV6-4
TGTGCCACCGCCCGACTTCCATTCACCGGGGAGCTGTTTTTT
CATARLPFTGELFF
>.|16|TRBJ2-3|.|TRBV6-6
TGTGCCAGCAGTCCAACACTAGGCTCGGTCACAGATACGCAGTATTTT
CASSPTLGSVTDTQYF
>.|14|TRBJ2-7|.|TRBV10-3
TGTGCCATCAGTGAGTCGGCCGGAGGGCACGAGCAGTACTTC
CAISESAGGHEQYF
>.|13|TRBJ2-7|.|TRBV5-1
TGCGCCAGCAGGAATACGCGGGACTACGAGCAGTACTTC
CASRNTRDYEQYF
>.|16|TRBJ1-5|TRBD1|TRBV7-2
TGTGCCAGCAGCTTATCGGGACAGAGCTACAATCAGCCCCAGCATTTT
CASSLSGQSYNQPQHF
>.|14|TRBJ1-2|TRBD1|TRBV6-1
TGTGCCAGCAGTGATAACAGGGGGTTCTATGGCTACACCTTC
CASSDNRGFYGYTF
>.|16|TRBJ1-1|.|TRBV4-1
TGCGCCAGCAGCCAATACAGGGTGGACGATGGCACTGAAGCTTTCTTT
CASSQYRVDDGTEAFF
>few|16|TRBJ2-5|TRBD2|TRBV4-2
TGTGCCAGCAGCCAAGATGCTAGCGGGGGGCAAGAGACCCAGTACTTC
CASSQDASGGQETQYF
>once|13|TRBJ2-2|TRBD1|TRBV7-7
TGTGCCAGCAGCACCCGGACAGGCGGGGAGCTGTTTTTT
CASSTRTGGELFF
>few|15|TRBJ2-3|.|TRBV7-2
TGTGCCAGCACCCTTGGGGGCCTCCAGACAGATACGCAGTATTTT
CASTLGGLQTDTQYF
>.|16|TRBJ2-3|.|TRBV2
TGTGCCAGCAGTGAACCCCCTGACTTTGACTCGGATACGCAGTATTTT
CASSEPPDFDSDTQYF
>once|12|TRBJ2-3|.|TRBV5-1
TGCGCCAGCAGCTTGGGGCGGGATACGCAGTATTTT
CASSLGRDTQYF
>.|15|TRBJ2-1|TRBD2|TRBV7-2
TGTGCCAGCAGCCTTAGCGGGGGCGGCTACAATGAGCAGTTCTTC
CASSLSGGGYNEQFF
>.|15|TRBJ2-5|.|TRBV7-9
TGTGCCAGCAGCTTAATTAGTGGCAGCGAAGAGACCCAGTACTTC
CASSLISGSEETQYF
>.|18|TRBJ2-6|TRBD1|TRBV5-4
TGTGCCAGCACACTCCGTGTGGGACAGGGATCCGGGGCCAACGTCCTGACTTTC
CASTLRVGQGSGANVLTF
>.|14|TRBJ1-5|.|TRBV21-1
TGTGCCAGCAGCAAACGGGACACACATCAGCCCCAGCATTTT
CASSKRDTHQPQHF
>.|14|TRBJ1-4|.|TRBV19
TGTGCCAGTACCAGCCAGGCCCTTAATGAAAAACTGTTTTTT
CASTSQALNEKLFF
>.|14|TRBJ2-5|.|TRBV5-4
TGTGCCAGCAGCTTAAGAGCCCTACAAGAGACCCAGTACTTC
CASSLRALQETQYF
>.|16|TRBJ1-6|.|TRBV19
TGTGCCAGTACCCCGGGGGTAGGCTCCTATAATTCACCCCTCCACTTT
CASTPGVGSYNSPLHF
>.|14|TRBJ2-7|.|TRBV28
TGTGCCAGCAGTTTTTCCGGGGATGCCTACGAGCAGTACTTC
CASSFSGDAYEQYF
>.|13|TRBJ2-1|TRBD1|TRBV2
TGTGCCAGCATCCCGGGACAGTACAATGAGCAGTTCTTC
CASIPGQYNEQFF
>.|18|TRBJ2-1|TRBD2|TRBV7-9
TGTGCCAGCAGCTTCTCTAGCGGGAGGGCCCCGGCACGGAATGAGCAGTTCTTC
CASSFSSGRAPARNEQFF
>.|13|TRBJ2-2|.|TRBV27
TGTGCCAGCAGTTTCCCGGGGGCCGGGGAGCTGTTTTTT
CASSFPGAGELFF
>.|12|TRBJ1-1|.|TRBV5-1
TGCGCCAGCAGCTTGGTCAGGGATGAAGCTTTCTTT
CASSLVRDEAFF
>.|15|TRBJ2-1|.|TRBV6-4
TGTGCCAGCAGTGAGGGGACTGTTATCCCAAATGAGCAGTTCTTC
CASSEGTVIPNEQFF
>.|18|TRBJ2-7|TRBD2|TRBV5-6
TGTGCCAGCAGCCCCGGGACTAGCGGGGGCCCGAGCTCCTACGAGCAGTACTTC
CASSPGTSGGPSSYEQYF
>.|15|TRBJ2-2|TRBD2|TRBV2
TGTGCCAGCAGGGAACTAGCGGGGGTAACCGGGGAGCTGTTTTTT
CASRELAGVTGELFF
>.|17|TRBJ2-5|TRBD2|TRBV4-1
TGCGCCAGCAGCCAAGATGCGACTAGCTCAAGGCCAGAGACCCAGTACTTC
CASSQDATSSRPETQYF
>.|13|TRBJ2-3|.|TRBV10-3
TGTGCCATCAGTGACACTTCCGCAGATACGCAGTATTTT
CAISDTSADTQYF
>.|12|TRBJ2-7|.|TRBV5-1
TGCGCCAGCAGCTCGACAGGAAGCGAGCAGTACTTC
CASSSTGSEQYF
>.|17|TRBJ2-3|.|TRBV12-5
TGTGCTAGTGGTTCCCTGGGGCGGGGCTCCAGGAAGCATACGCAGTATTTT
CASGSLGRGSRKHTQYF
>once|16|TRBJ2-7|TRBD1|TRBV9
TGTGCCAGCAGCGCCGGTCACAGGGGGCCGGTAAGCGAGCAGTACTTC
CASSAGHRGPVSEQYF
>.|16|TRBJ2-7|TRBD1|TRBV18
TGTGCCAGCTCACCACGCCCCGGGACAGGGTTCTACGAGCAGTACTTC
CASSPRPGTGFYEQYF
>.|16|TRBJ2-3|.|TRBV7-8
TGTGCCAGCAGCTCGCGACAGGCCACGTTCACAGATACGCAGTATTTT
CASSSRQATFTDTQYF
>.|14|TRBJ1-2|TRBD1|TRBV7-9
TGTGCCAGCAGACCTACAGGGGGACGATGGGGCTACACCTTC
CASRPTGGRWGYTF
>.|15|TRBJ2-2|TRBD2|TRBV4-3
TGCGCCAGCAGCCCAGGACTAGGCATCACCGGGGAGCTGTTTTTT
CASSPGLGITGELFF
>.|15|TRBJ2-1|.|TRBV5-6
TGTGCCAGCAGACGTCGCGGGGTGGCGGGCAATGAGCAGTTCTTC
CASRRRGVAGNEQFF
>.|14|TRBJ2-2|.|TRBV6-1
TGTGCCAGCAGTGGGACTTCCTCCACCGGGGAGCTGTTTTTT
CASSGTSSTGELFF
>.|15|TRBJ2-7|TRBD1|TRBV28
TGTGCCAGCAGTCAACGGACAGGGGGTAGTTATGAGCAGTACTTC
CASSQRTGGSYEQYF
>.|13|TRBJ2-7|.|TRBV28
TGTGCCAGCAGTTACAGGGCTCCCGCCGAGCAGTACTTC
CASSYRAPAEQYF
>.|15|TRBJ2-3|.|TRBV11-2
TGTGCCAGCAGTCCCCAGACAGGCGACACAGATACGCAGTATTTT
CASSPQTGDTDTQYF